A single sample is the source of the 6 T cell receptor beta chains below, sequenced in a study of OX40 agonist ivuxolimab in advanced cancers. Library generation was performed with the immunoSEQ multiplex PCR assay. TCRdb mirrors the immuneACCESS table, restricted to in-frame sequences. Some clones are absent from its copies; in checked studies, under half trace to an unresolved V gene, and the reason for the others is unknown. For this sample there are 65,000 to 80,000 clones; roughly 90% appear just once. The ten top clones hold about 0.7% of the sample. Sequenced material: CD4+ or CD8+ T cells sorted from blood, taken in a trial of the OX40 agonist ivuxolimab. Every receptor here comes from an adult with an advanced solid tumor such as melanoma, head and neck, liver or kidney cancer.

The chain combines TRBV11-2 with TRBJ2-7; 11 nucleotides match TRBD1. The CDR3 totals 16 residues. Germline V lookup: CDR1 SGHAT, CDR2 FQNNGV. With 1 base clipped from V and 2 bases from J, the junction kept 4 bases outside the gene matches. The CDR3, as DNA: TGTGCCAGCAGCTTAGTAGGGGGACAGGGGGCCTACGAGCAGTACTTC. Translated, it gives CASSLVGGQGAYEQYF.

This clone was seen a single time. The V gene is TRBV9, the J gene TRBJ1-2, with D tentatively TRBD1 (5 bases). CDR1 is SGDLS, CDR2 YYNGEE, per germline. The CDR3 sequence is 14 residues long. Trimming pared 0 bases from V and 3 bases from J, leaving 9 bases between. The CDR3 DNA sequence: TGTGCCAGCAGCGTAGAAGGGGCCTACTATGGCTACACCTTC. This translates into CASSVEGAYYGYTF.

CDR3 nucleotide sequence: TGTGCCAGCAGCTCAGCGTTCAATCAGCCCCAGCATTTT. Its translation: CASSSAFNQPQHF. The chain uses TRBV7-9 and TRBJ1-5; no firm D call. Germline V gene lookup returns CDR1 SEHNR and CDR2 FQNEAQ (reference sequence). This CDR3 is built from 13 residues. V shed 4 bases and J shed 3 bases, with 7 bases lying between them.

The chain is built from TRBV6-1 and TRBJ2-7, with 11 bases lining up with TRBD1. CDR3 length: 12 amino acids. Unmatched junction bases numbered 0, after V lost 6 bases and J lost 5 bases. CDR1 MNHNS and CDR2 SASEGT come from the germline V gene. DNA for the CDR3: TGTGCCAGCAGGGACAGGGGGCACGAGCAGTACTTC. Protein sequence: CASRDRGHEQYF.

V usage is TRBV28 and J usage is TRBJ2-4, with TRBD2 matching 9 bases. With 7 bases clipped from V and 7 bases from J, the junction kept 23 bases outside the gene matches. This CDR3 region has 19 residues. CDR1 and CDR2 from the germline V gene are MDHEN and SYDVKM. The CDR3 DNA follows: TGTGCCAGCACCCCCCAGCATTATGGCGGGAGGGCCGGCGGGAACATTCAGTACTTC. Translating gives CASTPQHYGGRAGGNIQYF.

The chain has TRBV27 and TRBJ1-2; D not resolved. From germline, CDR1 is MNHEY and CDR2 SMNVEV (reference sequence). The ends were cut back, 3 bases at V and 0 bases at J, with 5 bases in the middle. The CDR3 totals 13 residues. The CDR3 nucleotides are TGTGCCAGCAGTTTTTCCGCTAACTATGGCTACACCTTC. Its protein product is CASSFSANYGYTF.